Listed below are T cell receptor beta chains from one sample, sequenced in a study of blood T cell repertoires in COVID-19. The protocol was immunoSEQ multiplex PCR, while the TCRdb copy is restricted to in-frame clones and leaves out a portion. The sample yields some 340,000 clones, roughly 85% seen once. Material: peripheral blood. The receptors were sampled from a woman aged 18-29 years with acute or convalescent COVID-19. Each CDR3 is given with its conserved first and last residue. The D gene is left open where the match is weak. The size field is filled for only some rows; it gives once, few, many or a size class.

v_gene: TRBV5-4; j_gene: TRBJ2-7; abundance: NA; d_gene: TRBD1; CDR3nt: TGTGCCAGCAGCCCAACAGGGGCCTACGAGCAGTACTTC; CDR3aa: CASSPTGAYEQYF
v_gene: TRBV29-1; j_gene: TRBJ2-1; abundance: NA; d_gene: TRBD2; CDR3nt: TGCAGCGTTGAAGGGGCTAGCGGGGACCTATACAATGAGCAGTTCTTC; CDR3aa: CSVEGASGDLYNEQFF
v_gene: TRBV6-5; j_gene: TRBJ1-1; abundance: NA; d_gene: NA; CDR3nt: TGTGCCAGCAGACAGGAAAACACTGAAGCTTTCTTT; CDR3aa: CASRQENTEAFF
v_gene: TRBV7-2; j_gene: TRBJ1-1; abundance: NA; d_gene: NA; CDR3nt: TGTGCCAGCAGCTTTCGACAGGCCCGTAAGAACACTGAAGCTTTCTTT; CDR3aa: CASSFRQARKNTEAFF
v_gene: TRBV7-2; j_gene: TRBJ2-7; abundance: NA; d_gene: TRBD2; CDR3nt: TGTGCCAGCAGCTTGAATAGCGGGAAATCCTACGAGCAGTACTTC; CDR3aa: CASSLNSGKSYEQYF
v_gene: TRBV11-2; j_gene: TRBJ1-6; abundance: NA; d_gene: NA; CDR3nt: TGTGCCAGCAGCTTGGGAGGGCCAACTTATAATTCACCCCTCCACTTT; CDR3aa: CASSLGGPTYNSPLHF
v_gene: TRBV6-1; j_gene: TRBJ2-3; abundance: NA; d_gene: TRBD1; CDR3nt: TGTGCCAGCAGTGAATTAGTGGGACAGGGGTGGGATACGCAGTATTTT; CDR3aa: CASSELVGQGWDTQYF
v_gene: TRBV4-2; j_gene: TRBJ1-5; abundance: NA; d_gene: NA; CDR3nt: TGTGCCAGCAGCCAAGGGGGCAGGATCGAGAGCAATCAGCCCCAGCATTTT; CDR3aa: CASSQGGRIESNQPQHF
v_gene: TRBV5-6; j_gene: TRBJ2-1; abundance: NA; d_gene: NA; CDR3nt: TGTGCCAGCAGTACGACAGCCTACAATGAGCAGTTCTTC; CDR3aa: CASSTTAYNEQFF
v_gene: TRBV24-1; j_gene: TRBJ2-3; abundance: NA; d_gene: TRBD1; CDR3nt: TGTGCCACCAGTGATTCCCAGGCCACAGGGGTGGATACGCAGTATTTT; CDR3aa: CATSDSQATGVDTQYF
v_gene: TRBV4-1; j_gene: TRBJ2-7; abundance: few; d_gene: TRBD2; CDR3nt: TGCGCCAGCAGCCCTGGATGGGCGGGAGGGTACTACGAGCAGTACTTC; CDR3aa: CASSPGWAGGYYEQYF
v_gene: TRBV10-1; j_gene: TRBJ1-1; abundance: NA; d_gene: NA; CDR3nt: TGCGCCAGCAGTGACGCCCCTAGGAACACTGAAGCTTTCTTT; CDR3aa: CASSDAPRNTEAFF
v_gene: TRBV27; j_gene: TRBJ2-2; abundance: NA; d_gene: NA; CDR3nt: TGTGCCAGCAGTTTATTTTGGAGTCGGACCGGGGAGCTGTTTTTT; CDR3aa: CASSLFWSRTGELFF
v_gene: TRBV5-6; j_gene: TRBJ2-2; abundance: once; d_gene: TRBD1; CDR3nt: TGTGCCAGCGAACGGGACAGGGACACCGGGGAGCTGTTTTTT; CDR3aa: CASERDRDTGELFF
v_gene: TRBV28; j_gene: TRBJ1-1; abundance: NA; d_gene: NA; CDR3nt: TGTGCCAGCAGTCATGAGAGGACTGAAGCTTTCTTT; CDR3aa: CASSHERTEAFF
v_gene: TRBV30; j_gene: TRBJ1-1; abundance: NA; d_gene: TRBD1; CDR3nt: TGTGCCTGGCGGGACAGGGGGGCAACTGAAGCTTTCTTT; CDR3aa: CAWRDRGATEAFF
v_gene: TRBV29-1; j_gene: TRBJ2-1; abundance: NA; d_gene: TRBD2; CDR3nt: TGCAGCGGGCTCCGCAGCGGGAGTGGCAATGAGCAGTTCTTC; CDR3aa: CSGLRSGSGNEQFF
v_gene: TRBV25-1; j_gene: TRBJ2-2; abundance: NA; d_gene: TRBD2; CDR3nt: TGTGCCAGCAGTCTGGGAGGGACCGGGGAGCTGTTTTTT; CDR3aa: CASSLGGTGELFF
v_gene: TRBV19; j_gene: TRBJ2-1; abundance: few; d_gene: NA; CDR3nt: TGTGCCAGTAGTGAGGTTAAGGTAACGATGAAGTATGAGCAGTTCTTC; CDR3aa: CASSEVKVTMKYEQFF
v_gene: TRBV6-4; j_gene: TRBJ1-1; abundance: few; d_gene: NA; CDR3nt: TGTGCCAGCAGTGAACGGGGAAACACTGAAGCTTTCTTT; CDR3aa: CASSERGNTEAFF
v_gene: TRBV19; j_gene: TRBJ1-5; abundance: NA; d_gene: NA; CDR3nt: TGTGCCAGTAGTTCTGACAGGAACTATCAGCCCCAGCATTTT; CDR3aa: CASSSDRNYQPQHF
v_gene: TRBV6-5; j_gene: TRBJ1-6; abundance: few; d_gene: NA; CDR3nt: TGTGCCAGCAGACGCCGGTGGGACCAGGGGTCACCCCTCCACTTT; CDR3aa: CASRRRWDQGSPLHF
v_gene: TRBV5-6; j_gene: TRBJ2-7; abundance: NA; d_gene: NA; CDR3nt: TGTGCCAGCAGCTCAGGACTTCGAGGGCAGTACTTC; CDR3aa: CASSSGLRGQYF
v_gene: TRBV7-2; j_gene: TRBJ1-2; abundance: NA; d_gene: TRBD1; CDR3nt: TGTGCCAGCAGCTGGGACAGGGGGCGCGACTACACCTTC; CDR3aa: CASSWDRGRDYTF
v_gene: TRBV9; j_gene: TRBJ1-2; abundance: NA; d_gene: NA; CDR3nt: TGTGCCAGCAGCGTAGTTACCGGGGATGGCTACACCTTC; CDR3aa: CASSVVTGDGYTF
v_gene: TRBV6-1; j_gene: TRBJ1-1; abundance: NA; d_gene: NA; CDR3nt: TGTGCCAGCAGGGAAGGGACAATTAGGGCCAACACTGAAGCTTTCTTT; CDR3aa: CASREGTIRANTEAFF
v_gene: TRBV11-2; j_gene: TRBJ2-3; abundance: once; d_gene: TRBD1; CDR3nt: TGTGCCAGCAGCTCCACAGGGGAAAGCACAGATACGCAGTATTTT; CDR3aa: CASSSTGESTDTQYF
v_gene: TRBV28; j_gene: TRBJ2-7; abundance: NA; d_gene: NA; CDR3nt: TGTGCCAGCAGTTTCGAGGCGGATGCCCTTTGCGAGCAGTACTTC; CDR3aa: CASSFEADALCEQYF
v_gene: TRBV3-1/TRBV3-2; j_gene: TRBJ1-4; abundance: NA; d_gene: TRBD1; CDR3nt: TGTGCCAGCAGGGGGACAGGGAGCGAAAAACTGTTTTTT; CDR3aa: CASRGTGSEKLFF
v_gene: TRBV9; j_gene: TRBJ2-1; abundance: NA; d_gene: NA; CDR3nt: TGTGCCAGCAGCGTGCTGGGACTGAGCTCCTACAATGAGCAGTTCTTC; CDR3aa: CASSVLGLSSYNEQFF
v_gene: TRBV5-1; j_gene: TRBJ1-5; abundance: NA; d_gene: NA; CDR3nt: TGCGCCAGCAGCTTGGCCGGGGAGAGCAATCAGCCCCAGCATTTT; CDR3aa: CASSLAGESNQPQHF
v_gene: TRBV11-2; j_gene: TRBJ1-2; abundance: once; d_gene: NA; CDR3nt: TGTGCCAGCAGCCCCCTTGGGGGGGAGCGCCAGATCTATGGCTACACCTTC; CDR3aa: CASSPLGGERQIYGYTF
v_gene: TRBV11-2; j_gene: TRBJ2-3; abundance: few; d_gene: TRBD1; CDR3nt: TGTGCCAGCAGCTTAGAGGGGACAGGGTCTCTGTATTTT; CDR3aa: CASSLEGTGSLYF
v_gene: TRBV28; j_gene: TRBJ1-2; abundance: NA; d_gene: NA; CDR3nt: TGTGCCAGCAGTCCCCTCGCAGGGGACTATGGCTACACCTTC; CDR3aa: CASSPLAGDYGYTF
v_gene: TRBV20-1; j_gene: TRBJ1-5; abundance: NA; d_gene: TRBD1; CDR3nt: TGCAGTGCTTTCCGGGACAGGACCCAGCATTTT; CDR3aa: CSAFRDRTQHF
v_gene: TRBV6-5; j_gene: TRBJ2-5; abundance: NA; d_gene: TRBD1; CDR3nt: TGTGCCAGCACCCCTGACAGGGGAGTTTACGAGACCCAGTACTTC; CDR3aa: CASTPDRGVYETQYF